These 27 T cell receptor beta chains were sequenced from one sample in a study of T cell responses to AZD1222 COVID-19 vaccine. Assay used: immunoSEQ multiplex PCR; TCRdb lists only in-frame clones, some missing. The table shows about 150,000 clones, with roughly 90% occurring only once. The starting material was peripheral blood, obtained 28 days after the second AZD1222 dose. These receptors all stem from an adult who received the AZD1222 COVID-19 vaccine.

The chain has TRBV14 and TRBJ2-5, with unresolved D. Trimming left V 4 bases short and J 0 bases short, with 12 bases between. In germline, CDR1 is SGHDN, CDR2 FVKESK. The CDR3 extends over 15 amino acids. The CDR3 protein is CASSPRTTYQETQYF. The CDR3 DNA is TGTGCCAGCAGCCCAAGGACGACGTACCAAGAGACCCAGTACTTC. The full variable domain, completed using reference TRBV14 and TRBJ2-5, is EAGVTQFPSHSVIEKGQTVTLRCDPISGHDNLYWYRRVMGKEIKFLLHFVKESKQDESGMPNNRFLAERTGGTYSTLKVQPAELEDSGVYFCASSPRTTYQETQYFGPGTRLLVL.

V usage is TRBV4-3 and J usage is TRBJ2-1, with D possibly matching TRBD1 (5 bases). Germline values: CDR1 LGHNA, CDR2 YSLEER. V was clipped by 0 bases and J by 5 bases, with 14 bases between them. The CDR3 covers 16 residues. The CDR3 bases are TGCGCCAGCAGCCAAGATCGACAGTCAGCGAACAATGAGCAGTTCTTC. Translating it yields CASSQDRQSANNEQFF.

The rearrangement uses TRBV19 and TRBJ2-3; no reliable D call. The CDR3 has 15 residues. CDR1 is LNHDA, CDR2 SQIVND, per germline (reference sequence). Trimming shortened V by 5 bases and J by 3 bases, and 15 bases separated the two germline ends. The CDR3 sequence: CASSDQARQTDTQYF. The DNA for the CDR3 is TGTGCCAGTAGTGACCAGGCCCGACAAACAGATACGCAGTATTTT.

This chain joins TRBV29-1 and TRBJ2-1, with 8 bases that match TRBD2. Trimming at V came to 7 bases and at J to 4 bases, leaving 12 bases not matched to a gene. This CDR3 is 15 amino acids long. Germline lookup yields CDR1 SQVTM and CDR2 ANQGSEA. The DNA of the CDR3 is TGCAGCGCCACCTCGCCTAGCGGGTTTTACAATGAGCAGTTCTTC. It translates to CSATSPSGFYNEQFF.

J is TRBJ2-3 and V is TRBV4-1; 8 bases match TRBD1. Germline values: CDR1 MGHRA, CDR2 YSYEKL. V lost 6 bases, J lost 4 bases, and 6 bases stayed unmatched. CDR3 length equals 14 residues. CDR3 in amino acids: CASSRTGWADTQYF. The CDR3 nucleotides read TGCGCCAGCAGTAGGACAGGGTGGGCAGATACGCAGTATTTT.

The chain uses TRBV9 and TRBJ2-1; 10 nucleotides line up with TRBD2. The J segment lost 2 bases and the V segment lost 3 bases, leaving 2 bases of the junction unmatched. Germline V gives CDR1 SGDLS, CDR2 YYNGEE. The CDR3 is made up of 15 amino acids. The CDR3 nucleotides read TGTGCCAGCAGCGCCCTAGCGGGAGCCTACAATGAGCAGTTCTTC. Translating it yields CASSALAGAYNEQFF.

The rearrangement joins TRBV15 to TRBJ2-1; no firm D call. Germline CDR1 reads LNHNV; CDR2 reads YYDKDF (reference sequence). The CDR3 is made up of 12 amino acids. V was clipped by 1 base and J by 5 bases, with 3 bases between them. The DNA for the CDR3 is TGTGCCACCAGCAGAGGGGACAATGAGCAGTTCTTC. Translated, it gives CATSRGDNEQFF.

The genes are TRBV27 and TRBJ2-2; 10 bases line up with TRBD2. Per germline, CDR1 MNHEY and CDR2 SMNVEV (reference sequence). V lost 3 bases and J lost 4; bases outside the gene matches: 2. The CDR3 is made up of 15 amino acids. In DNA, the CDR3 is TGTGCCAGCAGTTTCTTAGCGGGAGGCACCGGGGAGCTGTTTTTT. It encodes CASSFLAGGTGELFF.

This clone has only a few counts. V is TRBV7-6 and J is TRBJ2-7, with 11 positions matching TRBD2. Per germline, CDR1 SGHVS and CDR2 FNYEAQ. The CDR3 runs 17 residues. After removal of 1 base from V and 7 bases from J, the junction contained 12 bases not matched to a gene. CDR3: CASSLVAETSGMGEQYF. In DNA, the CDR3 is TGTGCCAGCAGCTTAGTCGCGGAGACTAGCGGGATGGGTGAGCAGTACTTC.

The CDR3 region has the DNA TGTGCCAGCAGCCAGGGGCCAGAACTTAATGAAAAACTGTTTTTT. Its protein is CASSQGPELNEKLFF. The chain is built from TRBV7-2 and TRBJ1-4, with D maybe TRBD1 (6 bases). Trimming left V 5 bases short and J 4 bases short, with 14 bases between. CDR1 and CDR2 from the germline V gene are SGHTA and FQGNSA. CDR3 size: 15 residues.

This clone was recorded only once. The gene calls are TRBV27 and TRBJ2-7; D ambiguous. The CDR3 has 13 residues. V was trimmed by 5 bases and J by 2 bases, leaving 10 bases between them. Germline V gives CDR1 MNHEY, CDR2 SMNVEV (reference sequence). This CDR3 reads CASSLKVAYEQYF. CDR3 bases: TGTGCCAGCAGTCTTAAGGTGGCCTACGAGCAGTACTTC.

The V gene is TRBV7-6, the J gene TRBJ2-1, with 9 nucleotides matching TRBD2. V lost 5 bases, J lost 5 bases, and 10 bases stayed unmatched. CDR1 SGHVS and CDR2 FNYEAQ come from the germline V gene. CDR3 size: 16 residues. The CDR3 DNA sequence: TGTGCCAGCAGCCCCTCCCTAGCGGGGATGGACAATGAGCAGTTCTTC. It codes for CASSPSLAGMDNEQFF. The variable domain in full, with the rest retrieved from reference TRBV7-6 and TRBJ2-1, is GAGVSQSPRYKVTKRGQDVALRCDPISGHVSLYWYRQALGQGPEFLTYFNYEAQQDKSGLPNDRFSAERPEGSISTLTIQRTEQRDSAMYRCASSPSLAGMDNEQFFGPGTRLTVL.

V usage is TRBV19 and J usage is TRBJ1-1; perhaps TRBD1 as D (6 bases). Trimming cost V 5 bases and J 10 bases, with 17 bases left between them. This CDR3 comprises 13 residues. Per the germline V gene, CDR1 is LNHDA and CDR2 is SQIVND (reference sequence). CDR3 protein: CASSLGGGRSAFF. The CDR3 DNA reads as TGTGCCAGTAGTCTAGGGGGGGGTAGGTCAGCTTTCTTT. The entire variable domain, with the rest obtained from reference TRBV19 and TRBJ1-1, is as follows: DGGITQSPKYLFRKEGQNVTLSCEQNLNHDAMYWYRQDPGQGLRLIYYSQIVNDFQKGDIAEGYSVSREKKESFPLTVTSAQKNPTAFYLCASSLGGGRSAFFGQGTRLTVV.

The rearrangement links TRBV4-2 to TRBJ2-2, with 7 nucleotides matching TRBD1. This CDR3 spans 17 amino acids. Germline CDR1 reads LGHNA; CDR2 reads YNFKEQ. Trimming removed 1 base from V and 4 bases from J; junction bases left unmatched: 9. This chain's CDR3 is CASSQVSGDSFTGELFF. CDR3 bases: TGTGCCAGCAGCCAAGTGTCAGGGGACAGTTTCACCGGGGAGCTGTTTTTT.

The rearrangement joins TRBV2 to TRBJ1-2, with 7 bases that match TRBD1. The CDR3 runs 14 residues. V gave up 7 bases and J gave up 2 bases; unmatched junction bases: 7. CDR1 SNHLY and CDR2 FYNNEI come from the germline V gene. The CDR3 sequence: CASIYLGGNYGYTF. The CDR3 coding sequence is TGTGCCAGCATCTACCTAGGGGGCAACTATGGCTACACCTTC.

The chain carries TRBV6-1 and TRBJ1-6; no firm D call. From germline, CDR1 is MNHNS and CDR2 SASEGT. The V and J ends lost 1 base and 0 bases respectively, with 4 bases between them. This CDR3 region has 15 residues. This chain's CDR3 is CASSEDSSYNSPLHF. CDR3 bases: TGTGCCAGCAGTGAAGATAGCTCCTATAATTCACCCCTCCACTTT.

The DNA of the CDR3 is TGCGCCAGCAGCTTGGTGACAGGGATGATAGATACGCAGTATTTT. Protein: CASSLVTGMIDTQYF. This chain links TRBV5-1 with TRBJ2-3; 7 bases line up with TRBD1. The CDR3 sequence is 15 residues long. CDR1 and CDR2 from the germline V gene are SGHRS and YFSETQ. The J segment lost 5 bases and the V segment lost 0 bases, leaving 6 bases of the junction unmatched. The full variable domain, completed using reference TRBV5-1 and TRBJ2-3, is KAGVTQTPRYLIKTRGQQVTLSCSPISGHRSVSWYQQTPGQGLQFLFEYFSETQRNKGNFPGRFSGRQFSNSRSEMNVSTLELGDSALYLCASSLVTGMIDTQYFGPGTRLTVL.

The J gene is TRBJ1-2, the V gene TRBV19, with 8 bases fitting TRBD1. Germline loops: CDR1 LNHDA, CDR2 SQIVND (reference sequence). After removal of 3 bases from V and 8 bases from J, the junction contained 8 bases not matched to a gene. The CDR3 runs to 14 residues. The CDR3 protein is CASSIWGQVLGYTF. The DNA for the CDR3 is TGTGCCAGTAGTATCTGGGGACAGGTACTCGGCTACACCTTC.

The rearrangement joins TRBV27 to TRBJ2-3, with TRBD2 matching 7 bases. The CDR3 covers 15 residues. V dropped 6 bases and J dropped 3; count of bases not matched to a gene: 9. CDR1 is MNHEY, CDR2 SMNVEV, per germline (reference sequence). As DNA, the CDR3 is TGTGCCAGCAGCCGGACTAGGTGGGGGACAGATACGCAGTATTTT. Translation gives CASSRTRWGTDTQYF.

Only a few counts were recorded for this clone. The CDR3 DNA follows: TGTGCCAGCAGCCCCAGGGGATCCATATATTTT. Protein sequence: CASSPRGSIYF. The rearrangement joins TRBV11-2 to TRBJ1-3; D might be TRBD1 (6 bases). Trimming left V 5 bases short and J 11 bases short, with 10 bases between. The CDR3 length is 11 residues. Germline loops: CDR1 SGHAT, CDR2 FQNNGV.

In this sample, this clone turned up once. This chain connects TRBV5-4 to TRBJ1-2, with 8 bases aligning to TRBD1. In germline, CDR1 is SGHNT, CDR2 YYREEE (reference sequence). V shed 4 bases, J shed 4 bases, and the junction held 18 bases outside the gene matches. The CDR3 sequence is 18 residues long. Here the CDR3 reads CASSVNQGALPPFYGYTF. The CDR3 DNA follows: TGTGCCAGCAGCGTCAATCAGGGGGCACTACCCCCGTTCTATGGCTACACCTTC.

As regards this clone: Other DNA sequences from this sample encode an identical CDR3 as well. V gene TRBV18 combines with J gene TRBJ2-7, with D possibly being TRBD1 (5 bases). The V and J ends lost 1 base and 2 bases respectively, with 6 bases between them. The germline gives CDR1 KGHSH, CDR2 LQKENI. The CDR3 consists of 13 residues. The CDR3 coding sequence is TGTGCCAGCTCACCACGGGGCCCCTACGAGCAGTACTTC. This sequence encodes CASSPRGPYEQYF.

The V gene is TRBV4-1, the J gene TRBJ2-3, with 7 bases fitting TRBD2. CDR1 and CDR2 from the germline V gene are MGHRA and YSYEKL. The CDR3 extends over 18 amino acids. V lost 0 bases and J lost 1; bases outside the gene matches: 10. CDR3 in amino acids: CASSQDRASGTGTDTQYF. For the CDR3, the DNA is TGCGCCAGCAGCCAAGATCGGGCCAGCGGGACTGGCACAGATACGCAGTATTTT.

The rearrangement joins TRBV27 to TRBJ2-3, with 11 nucleotides matching TRBD1. Germline values: CDR1 MNHEY, CDR2 SMNVEV (reference sequence). The trim removed 3 bases at V and 2 bases at J, leaving 13 bases unmatched. The CDR3 has 19 residues. The CDR3: CASSFLGQGVPTLTDTQYF. Written as DNA, the CDR3 is TGTGCCAGCAGTTTTTTGGGACAGGGGGTCCCTACCCTCACAGATACGCAGTATTTT.

V is TRBV28 and J is TRBJ1-2; no clear D. Germline CDR1 reads MDHEN; CDR2 reads SYDVKM. Trimming shortened V by 3 bases and J by 7 bases, and 15 bases separated the two germline ends. The CDR3 runs to 14 residues. CDR3 protein: CASSFAGEGGGYTF. Written as DNA, the CDR3 is TGTGCCAGCAGTTTCGCCGGAGAGGGCGGTGGCTACACCTTC.

This chain links TRBV6-5 with TRBJ2-7, with a possible D match to TRBD2 (6 bases). The V gene lost 0 bases and the J gene lost 5 bases, with 11 bases spanning the gap. CDR1 and CDR2 (germline): MNHEY, SVGAGI. This CDR3 region has 14 residues. Written as DNA, the CDR3 is TGTGCCAGCAGTTACTCGGAGGGGAACCACGAGCAGTACTTC. Its protein product is CASSYSEGNHEQYF.

This chain connects TRBV15 to TRBJ2-7, with D hard to call. The CDR3 consists of 16 residues. Germline CDR1 LNHNV, CDR2 YYDKDF (reference sequence). Trimming stripped 2 bases from V and 0 bases from J, with 14 bases between. CDR3 region: CATSRKPGYSSYEQYF. In nucleotides, the CDR3 is TGTGCCACCAGCAGAAAACCCGGCTATAGCTCCTACGAGCAGTACTTC.